Listed below are T cell receptor beta chains from one sample, sequenced in a study of T cells in Graves' hyperthyroidism and ophthalmopathy. One entry per CDR3 protein, called by TCRdb with MiXCR from the multiplex PCR reads. The profile shows about 270,000 distinct CDR3 sequences, about 20% of them singletons. The sequenced sample consisted of blood. These receptors were collected from a man aged 25-45 years with Graves' ophthalmopathy. CDR3s include the opening cysteine and the closing phenylalanine or tryptophan. Fields, in order: V gene, J gene, D gene, clone size, CDR3 DNA, CDR3 protein. D genes are given only for firm matches. The listing skips clone size in some rows; elsewhere it reads once, few, many or a size class.

V: TRBV7-3
J: TRBJ2-1
D: .
size: .
DNA: TGTGCCAGCAGCCTTACCCCGGATCAGGATAGCAATGAGCAGTTCTTC
CDR3: CASSLTPDQDSNEQFF

V: TRBV11-2
J: TRBJ2-5
D: .
size: many
DNA: TGTGCCAGCAGCTTAGTGGTGGACCAAGAGACCCAGTACTTC
CDR3: CASSLVVDQETQYF

V: TRBV2
J: TRBJ1-4
D: .
size: many
DNA: TGTGCCAGCCTCCCCGAACGGTTTCGGGAAAAACTGTTTTTT
CDR3: CASLPERFREKLFF

V: TRBV20-1
J: TRBJ2-7
D: .
size: many
DNA: TGCAGTGCTCCCGGACTATTCGAGCAGTACTTC
CDR3: CSAPGLFEQYF

V: TRBV6-1
J: TRBJ1-5
D: TRBD1
size: few
DNA: TGTGCCAGCAGGGGGGAAACAGGGGGTAGCAATCAGCCCCAGCATTTT
CDR3: CASRGETGGSNQPQHF

V: TRBV27
J: TRBJ2-7
D: .
size: .
DNA: TGTGCCAGCAGTTTCCCTCGCTCCTACGAGCAGTACTTC
CDR3: CASSFPRSYEQYF

V: TRBV12-5
J: TRBJ2-2
D: .
size: .
DNA: TGTGCTAGCGCTAGGGACCGTACAGGTGGGGAGCTGTTTTTT
CDR3: CASARDRTGGELFF

V: TRBV28
J: TRBJ2-7
D: TRBD2
size: .
DNA: TGTGCCAGCAGTTTTCGCCGGGGGAGGGAAGAGCAGTACTTC
CDR3: CASSFRRGREEQYF

V: TRBV7-8
J: TRBJ1-5
D: .
size: few
DNA: TGTGCCAGCAGCTTAGACGGGGGCGCAAATCAGCCCCAGCATTTT
CDR3: CASSLDGGANQPQHF

V: TRBV6-1
J: TRBJ2-3
D: .
size: .
DNA: TGTGCCAGCAGCACGCTAGCGACCAGACTAGATACGCAGTATTTT
CDR3: CASSTLATRLDTQYF

V: TRBV2
J: TRBJ1-6
D: TRBD1
size: .
DNA: TGTGCCAGCAGTACAGGGGGCAGAAATAATTCACCCCTCCACTTT
CDR3: CASSTGGRNNSPLHF

V: TRBV3-1
J: TRBJ1-4
D: .
size: few
DNA: TGTGCCAGCAGCCCTTCCCGAACCCGAAATGTAAAACTGTTTTTT
CDR3: CASSPSRTRNVKLFF